A single sample gave rise to the 17 T cell receptor beta chains below, sequenced in a study of cytomegalovirus exposure and HLA in healthy donors. The repertoire was sequenced with immunoSEQ multiplex PCR; TCRdb's copy has only in-frame clones and lacks some. The sample consists of about 57,000 clones, around 89% of them appearing once. Sequenced material: PBMCs. Receptor source: a woman between 18 and 30 years old in good health and CMV-seronegative.

The chain carries TRBV2 and TRBJ1-1; 7 bases fit TRBD1. Germline V lookup: CDR1 SNHLY, CDR2 FYNNEI. Trimming took 6 bases from V and 8 from J; bases not matched to a gene: 12. This CDR3 spans 14 amino acids. The CDR3 here is CASRPTLDRREAFF. In nucleotides, the CDR3 is TGTGCCAGCAGACCCACCTTGGACAGGCGCGAAGCTTTCTTT.

The V call is TRBV5-1, the J call TRBJ2-7, with 8 bases aligning to TRBD2. CDR3 length: 16 residues. Germline V gives CDR1 SGHRS, CDR2 YFSETQ. V trimming: 0 bases; J trimming: 6 bases; junction bases outside the gene matches: 11. The chain's CDR3 is CASSLAVGTRGLEQYF. DNA for the CDR3: TGCGCCAGCAGCTTGGCCGTAGGGACTAGGGGTCTCGAGCAGTACTTC.

V is TRBV7-9 and J is TRBJ2-1; tentative D call: TRBD1 (7 bases). CDR3 length: 16 residues. Germline loops: CDR1 SEHNR, CDR2 FQNEAQ (reference sequence). The V and J ends lost 6 bases and 8 bases respectively, with 23 bases between them. CDR3 sequence reads: CASSQVADRRGDEQFF. As DNA, the CDR3 is TGTGCCAGCAGTCAAGTAGCGGACAGGCGAGGGGATGAGCAGTTCTTC.

V usage is TRBV30 and J usage is TRBJ2-1; 9 bases are a match to TRBD2. V trimming: 0 bases; J trimming: 4 bases; junction bases outside the gene matches: 4. The CDR3 has 15 residues. Per germline, CDR1 GTSNPN and CDR2 SVGIG (reference sequence). This CDR3 is CAWSVSLAGYNEQFF. The CDR3 region has the DNA TGTGCCTGGAGTGTAAGCCTAGCGGGATACAATGAGCAGTTCTTC.

This chain joins TRBV4-2 and TRBJ1-6; no firm D call. Germline V gives CDR1 LGHNA, CDR2 YNFKEQ. The CDR3 extends over 17 amino acids. V was clipped by 0 bases and J by 9 bases, with 18 bases between them. CDR3 coding DNA: TGTGCCAGCAGCCAAGACTCTTATATGGCTAGAAGTTCACCCCTCCACTTT. It translates to CASSQDSYMARSSPLHF.

The V and J genes are TRBV2 and TRBJ2-7; D unresolved. This CDR3 spans 14 amino acids. V lost 6 bases to trimming and J lost 1 base, with 13 bases between them. The germline V gene has CDR1 SNHLY and CDR2 FYNNEI. The CDR3 DNA reads as TGTGCCAGCAGCGAATCCCCAGATTCCTACGAGCAGTACTTC. Its protein product is CASSESPDSYEQYF.

The chain is built from TRBV19 and TRBJ2-7, with D possibly being TRBD2 (5 bases). The CDR3 runs 12 residues. Between the trimmed V and J ends, which lost 3 bases and 7 bases, there was a span of 10 bases. Germline lookup yields CDR1 LNHDA and CDR2 SQIVND (reference sequence). CDR3 coding DNA: TGTGCCAGTAGTATCCCTTCGGGGGAGCAGTACTTC. It is translated as CASSIPSGEQYF.

This clone was found once. The chain combines TRBV7-2 with TRBJ1-6; TRBD1 matches 8 bases. The CDR3 consists of 15 residues. Germline values: CDR1 SGHTA, CDR2 FQGNSA. Unmatched junction bases numbered 8, after V lost 4 bases and J lost 9 bases. CDR3 residues: CASSSGQGPPSPLHF. CDR3 coding DNA: TGTGCCAGCAGCTCCGGACAGGGACCACCTTCACCCCTCCACTTT.

V is TRBV7-6 and J is TRBJ2-5; D uncertain. The CDR3 has 12 amino acids. In germline, CDR1 is SGHVS, CDR2 FNYEAQ. The ends were cut back, 0 bases at V and 7 bases at J, with 6 bases in the middle. The CDR3 loop reads CASSLAPGTQYF. CDR3 DNA: TGTGCCAGCAGCTTAGCGCCGGGGACCCAGTACTTC.

The chain carries TRBV29-1 and TRBJ2-2, with 9 bases lining up with TRBD1. Germline V gene sequence: CDR1 SQVTM, CDR2 ANQGSEA. The junction had 7 bases not matched to a gene; V was cut back by 7 bases and J by 1 base. The CDR3 loop spans 15 amino acids. Here the CDR3 reads CSALPGQGNTGELFF. The CDR3 DNA reads as TGCAGCGCGTTGCCGGGACAGGGGAACACCGGGGAGCTGTTTTTT.

V usage is TRBV7-9 and J usage is TRBJ2-5; 9 nucleotides agree with TRBD1. The CDR3 length is 14 residues. CDR1 and CDR2 (germline): SEHNR, FQNEAQ (reference sequence). Losses at the gene ends were 5 bases for V and 4 bases for J; bases not matched to a gene: 5. This CDR3 is CASSSTGGGETQYF. CDR3 nucleotides: TGTGCCAGCAGCAGTACAGGGGGCGGAGAGACCCAGTACTTC.

The chain has TRBV19 and TRBJ1-1, with 9 bases that match TRBD1. CDR3 size: 14 residues. V was clipped by 7 bases and J by 6 bases; unmatched bases: 9. The germline V gene encodes CDR1 LNHDA and CDR2 SQIVND (reference sequence). The CDR3 protein is CASKYWTGEAEAFF. CDR3 DNA: TGTGCCAGTAAATACTGGACAGGGGAGGCTGAAGCTTTCTTT.

The chain carries TRBV14 and TRBJ2-2; 11 nucleotides match TRBD1. The CDR3 consists of 13 residues. CDR1 and CDR2 (germline): SGHDN, FVKESK. The junction had 1 base not matched to a gene; V was cut back by 4 bases and J by 9 bases. In DNA, the CDR3 is TGTGCCAGCAGCCTGGACAGGGGGCGGGAGCTGTTTTTT. Translated: CASSLDRGRELFF.

The V gene is TRBV6-1, the J gene TRBJ1-2; D might be TRBD1 (5 bases). The CDR3 is made up of 15 amino acids. The germline V gene encodes CDR1 MNHNS and CDR2 SASEGT. Trimming shortened V by 6 bases and J by 1 base, and 15 bases separated the two germline ends. CDR3 loop: CASSFRVSVNYGYTF. The CDR3 nucleotides are TGTGCCAGCAGCTTCAGGGTCTCCGTTAACTATGGCTACACCTTC.

This sequence joins TRBV4-1 and TRBJ2-7, with unresolved D. The CDR3 totals 16 residues. The V and J ends lost 0 bases and 1 base respectively, with 13 bases between them. From germline, CDR1 is MGHRA and CDR2 YSYEKL. CDR3 in DNA: TGCGCCAGCAGCCAAGATCTAATTCCCGTTTCCTACGAGCAGTACTTC. Amino acid sequence: CASSQDLIPVSYEQYF.

The chain links TRBV27 to TRBJ2-3; maybe TRBD2 (5 bases). This CDR3 comprises 14 residues. Trimming removed 5 bases at V and 4 bases at J, with 13 bases between. Per the germline V gene, CDR1 is MNHEY and CDR2 is SMNVEV (reference sequence). CDR3 sequence reads: CASSSLIGADTQYF. The DNA of the CDR3 is TGTGCCAGCAGTAGTCTAATCGGGGCAGATACGCAGTATTTT.

V usage is TRBV28 and J usage is TRBJ1-5; 7 bases line up with TRBD1. The ends lost 7 bases at V and 7 bases at J; junction bases unmatched: 10. The CDR3 is made up of 14 amino acids. Germline V gene data show CDR1 as MDHEN and CDR2 as SYDVKM. The DNA of the CDR3 is TGTGCCAGCATTCCTGACAGGGTCCAACAGCCCCAGCATTTT. Its protein is CASIPDRVQQPQHF.